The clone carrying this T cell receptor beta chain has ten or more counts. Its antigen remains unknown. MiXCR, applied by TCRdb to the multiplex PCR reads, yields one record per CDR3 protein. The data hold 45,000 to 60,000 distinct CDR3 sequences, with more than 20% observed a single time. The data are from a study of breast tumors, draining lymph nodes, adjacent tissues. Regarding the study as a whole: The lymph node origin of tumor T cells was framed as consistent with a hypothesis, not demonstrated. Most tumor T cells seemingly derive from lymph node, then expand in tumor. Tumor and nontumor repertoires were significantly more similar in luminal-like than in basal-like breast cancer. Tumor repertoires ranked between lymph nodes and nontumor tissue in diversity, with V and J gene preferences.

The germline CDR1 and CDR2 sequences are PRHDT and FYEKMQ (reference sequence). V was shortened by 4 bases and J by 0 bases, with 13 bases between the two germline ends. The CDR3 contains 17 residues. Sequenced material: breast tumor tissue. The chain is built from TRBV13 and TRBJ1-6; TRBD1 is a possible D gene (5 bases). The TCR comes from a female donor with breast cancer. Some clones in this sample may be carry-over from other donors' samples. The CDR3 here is CASSSRDGSSYNSPLHF. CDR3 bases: TGTGCCAGCAGCTCCCGGGACGGCAGCTCCTATAATTCACCCCTCCACTTT.